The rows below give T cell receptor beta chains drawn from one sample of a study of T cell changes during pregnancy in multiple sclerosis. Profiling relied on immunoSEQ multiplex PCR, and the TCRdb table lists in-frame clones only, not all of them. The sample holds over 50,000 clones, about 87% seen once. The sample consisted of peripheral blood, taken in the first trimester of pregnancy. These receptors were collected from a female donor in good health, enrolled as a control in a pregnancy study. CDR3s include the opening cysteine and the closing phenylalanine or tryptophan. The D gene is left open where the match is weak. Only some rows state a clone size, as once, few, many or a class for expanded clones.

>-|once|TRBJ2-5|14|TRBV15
TGTGCCACCAGCAGATCCAAGACAGGAACCACCCAGTACTTC
CATSRSKTGTTQYF
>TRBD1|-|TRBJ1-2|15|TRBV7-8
TGTGCCAGCAGCCTAACTAGGACAGGGTTGGAAGGCTACACCTTC
CASSLTRTGLEGYTF
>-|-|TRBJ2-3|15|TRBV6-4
TGTGCCAGCAGTGACGGAGGCTCTAGCACAGATACGCAGTATTTT
CASSDGGSSTDTQYF
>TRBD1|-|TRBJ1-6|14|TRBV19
TGTGCCAGTACCGACAGGGGGCCGTATTCACCCCTCCACTTT
CASTDRGPYSPLHF
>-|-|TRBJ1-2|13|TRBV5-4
TGTGCCAGCAGCTTGCGGGATAACTATGGCTACACCTTC
CASSLRDNYGYTF
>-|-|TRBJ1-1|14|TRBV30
TGTGCCTGGAAGAAACGCCGCGAGAACACTGAAGCTTTCTTT
CAWKKRRENTEAFF
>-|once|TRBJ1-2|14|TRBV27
TGTGCCAGCAGTTCTTTCAGGGGTTTCTATGGCTACACCTTC
CASSSFRGFYGYTF
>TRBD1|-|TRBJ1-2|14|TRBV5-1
TGCGCCAGCAGCTTGGAGACAGGGGGGCATGGCTACACCTTC
CASSLETGGHGYTF
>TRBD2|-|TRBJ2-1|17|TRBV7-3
TGTGCCAGCAGCTTAGCCCCACTAGCGGGGGGGCAGGATGAGCAGTTCTTC
CASSLAPLAGGQDEQFF
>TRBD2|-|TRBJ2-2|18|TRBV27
TGTGCCAGCAGTTTCCCGACTAGCGGGGGGGCCAATGTCGGGGAGCTGTTTTTT
CASSFPTSGGANVGELFF
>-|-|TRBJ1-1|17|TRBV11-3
TGTGCCAGCAGTTCAGGCGGACACCTATTCATGAACACTGAAGCTTTCTTT
CASSSGGHLFMNTEAFF
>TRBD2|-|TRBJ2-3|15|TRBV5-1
TGCGCCAGCAGCTTACTTGGGGGGGGCACAGATACGCAGTATTTT
CASSLLGGGTDTQYF
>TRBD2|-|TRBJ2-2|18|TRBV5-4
TGTGCCAGCAGCGAGGGCGGGGGGGTCCCTCTGAACACCGGGGAGCTGTTTTTT
CASSEGGGVPLNTGELFF
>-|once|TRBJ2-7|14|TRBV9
TGTGCCAGCAGCGTAGGAGGGAGCTCCTACGAGCAGTACTTC
CASSVGGSSYEQYF
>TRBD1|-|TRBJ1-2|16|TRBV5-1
TGCGCCAGCAGCCCCCGCGGGGACAGATCCAACTATGGCTACACCTTC
CASSPRGDRSNYGYTF
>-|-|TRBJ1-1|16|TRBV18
TGTGCCAGCTCACCCCCCGTTACCGGGGGATTGTCTAAAGCTTTCTTT
CASSPPVTGGLSKAFF
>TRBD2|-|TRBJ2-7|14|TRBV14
TGTGCCAGCAGCCAAGGTGGGAGGGTTGGCGAGCAGTACTTC
CASSQGGRVGEQYF
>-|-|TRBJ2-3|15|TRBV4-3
TGCGCCAGCAGCCCTCAGGGGAGAGGCACAGATACGCAGTATTTT
CASSPQGRGTDTQYF
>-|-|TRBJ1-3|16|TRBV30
TGTGCCTGGAGTGTATTCCGACGGGGTTCTGGAAACACCATATATTTT
CAWSVFRRGSGNTIYF
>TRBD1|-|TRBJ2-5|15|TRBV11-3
TGTGCCAGCAGCTCGTCGGGACAGGATGAAGAGACCCAGTACTTC
CASSSSGQDEETQYF
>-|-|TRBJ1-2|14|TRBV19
TGTGCCAGTAGTTTGTCAGGGACTAACTATGGCTACACCTTC
CASSLSGTNYGYTF
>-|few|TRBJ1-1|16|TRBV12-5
TGTGCTAGTGGTTTGTACAGAGGAGCTCGGGAAACTGAAGCTTTCTTT
CASGLYRGARETEAFF
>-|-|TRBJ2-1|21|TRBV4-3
TGCGCCAGCAGCCAAGAGATGATCCCAGGGGATCAAGGTTTAACTTACAATGAGCAGTTCTTC
CASSQEMIPGDQGLTYNEQFF
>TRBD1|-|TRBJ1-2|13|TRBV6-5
TGTGCCAGCAGCAGGGACAGGGTTGGGGGCTACACCTTC
CASSRDRVGGYTF
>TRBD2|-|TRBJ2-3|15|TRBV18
TGTGCCAGCTCACCACCGGGACTACACACAGATACGCAGTATTTT
CASSPPGLHTDTQYF
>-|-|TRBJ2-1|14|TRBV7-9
TGTGCCAGCAGCTTAACCGGTGGAGCCAATGAGCAGTTCTTC
CASSLTGGANEQFF
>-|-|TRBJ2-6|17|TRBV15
TGTGCCACCAGCAGAGAACAGGGCATTTCTCGACGCGAGGTCCTGACTTTC
CATSREQGISRREVLTF
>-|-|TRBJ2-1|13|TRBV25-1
TGTGCCAGCAGCTCACCAGGGGGGCCTGAGCAGTTCTTC
CASSSPGGPEQFF
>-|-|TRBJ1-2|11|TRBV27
TGTGCCAGCTACTCAACCTATGGCTACACCTTC
CASYSTYGYTF
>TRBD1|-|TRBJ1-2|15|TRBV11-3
TGTGCCAGCAGCTATACAGGGGGCGTAGGTTATGGCTACACCTTC
CASSYTGGVGYGYTF
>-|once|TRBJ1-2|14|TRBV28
TGTGCCAGCAGTCCCGGGACACTGAACTATGGCTACACCTTC
CASSPGTLNYGYTF
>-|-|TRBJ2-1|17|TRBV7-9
TGTGCCAGCAGCTTAGCGCAAACTAGTTCCTCCTACAATGAGCAGTTCTTC
CASSLAQTSSSYNEQFF
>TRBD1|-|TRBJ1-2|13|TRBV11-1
TGTGCCAGCAGCCGCAGGGGACAGGGAACTTTGGGCTTC
CASSRRGQGTLGF
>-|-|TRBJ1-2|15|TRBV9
TGTGCCAGCAGCGTAGCTACGGTGTCGAACTATGGCTACACCTTC
CASSVATVSNYGYTF
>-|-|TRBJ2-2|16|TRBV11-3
TGTGCCAGCAGCCCGCGGGGCAGTAAGGACACCGGGGAGCTGTTTTTT
CASSPRGSKDTGELFF
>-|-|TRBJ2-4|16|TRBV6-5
TGTGCCAGCAGTTCCCTAGACAGCTTAGCCAAAAACATTCAGTACTTC
CASSSLDSLAKNIQYF
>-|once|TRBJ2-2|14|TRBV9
TGTGCCAGCAGCGTAGGGGGAGACGCCGGGGAGCTGTTTTTT
CASSVGGDAGELFF
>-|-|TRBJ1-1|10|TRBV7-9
TGTGCCAGCAGTAAGGAGGAAGCTTTCTTT
CASSKEEAFF
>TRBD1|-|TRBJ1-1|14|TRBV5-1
TGCGCCAGCCATAGCGGGACAGCGAACACTGAAGCTTTCTTT
CASHSGTANTEAFF
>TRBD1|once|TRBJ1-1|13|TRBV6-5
TGTGCCAGCAGCACAGGGGGCCAGAATGAAGCTTTCTTT
CASSTGGQNEAFF
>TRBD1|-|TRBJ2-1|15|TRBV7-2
TGTGCCAGCAGCCCTGACAGGGGGCGAGAAAATGAGCAGTTCTTC
CASSPDRGRENEQFF
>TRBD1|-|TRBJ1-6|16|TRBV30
TGTGCCTGGATACAGGGGCCCAGCTCCTATAATTCACCCCTCCACTTT
CAWIQGPSSYNSPLHF
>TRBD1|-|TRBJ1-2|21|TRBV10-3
TGTGCCATCAGTGAGTTGATTTTAGGGACAGGGGGCGAGTTGAAGTACTATGGCTACACCTTC
CAISELILGTGGELKYYGYTF
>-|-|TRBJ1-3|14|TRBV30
TGTGCCTGGAGTGTCGGGGGGGCTGGGAACACCATATATTTT
CAWSVGGAGNTIYF
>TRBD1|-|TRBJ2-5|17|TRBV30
TGTGCCTGGAGTCCTAACCCGGGACAGGCGTACCAAGAGACCCAGTACTTC
CAWSPNPGQAYQETQYF
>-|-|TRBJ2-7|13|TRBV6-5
TGTGCCAGCAGTTACTCCCGAGCCTACGAGCAGTACTTC
CASSYSRAYEQYF
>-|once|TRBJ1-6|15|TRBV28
TGTGCCAGCAGTTCATTGACAGGCGAGGGATCACCCCTCCACTTT
CASSSLTGEGSPLHF
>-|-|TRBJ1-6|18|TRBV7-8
TGTGCCAGCAGCTTCGGTCTACGAGGGGAGGGGAATTCTCCACCCCTCCACTTT
CASSFGLRGEGNSPPLHF
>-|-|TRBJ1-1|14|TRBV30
TGTGCCTGGAGTGTACTCAATCGACAGGCCGAAGCTTTCTTT
CAWSVLNRQAEAFF
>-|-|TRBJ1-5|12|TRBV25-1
TGTGCCAGCAGTGCAGAAAATCAGCCCCAGCATTTT
CASSAENQPQHF
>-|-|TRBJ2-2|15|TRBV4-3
TGCGCCAGCAGCCAAGAGGCAGGGGACACCGGGGAGCTGTTTTTT
CASSQEAGDTGELFF
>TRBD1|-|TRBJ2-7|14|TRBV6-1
TGTGCCAGCAGTGGTGGACAGGGGGCCACCGAGCAGTACTTC
CASSGGQGATEQYF
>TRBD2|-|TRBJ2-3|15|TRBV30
TGTGCCTGGAGTGTAACTAGCGGCCTAAAAGATACGCAGTATTTT
CAWSVTSGLKDTQYF